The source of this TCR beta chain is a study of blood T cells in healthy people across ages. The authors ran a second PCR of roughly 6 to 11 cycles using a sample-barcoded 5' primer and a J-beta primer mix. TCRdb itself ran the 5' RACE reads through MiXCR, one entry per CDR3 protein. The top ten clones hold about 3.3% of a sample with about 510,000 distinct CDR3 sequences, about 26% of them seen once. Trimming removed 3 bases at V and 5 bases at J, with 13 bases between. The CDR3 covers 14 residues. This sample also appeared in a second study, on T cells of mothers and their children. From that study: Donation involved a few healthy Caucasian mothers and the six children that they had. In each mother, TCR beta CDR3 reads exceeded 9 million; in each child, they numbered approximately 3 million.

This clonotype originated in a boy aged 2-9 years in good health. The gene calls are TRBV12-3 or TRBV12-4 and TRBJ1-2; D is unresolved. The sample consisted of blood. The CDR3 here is CASSLMAESYGYTF. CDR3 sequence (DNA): TGTGCCAGCAGTTTGATGGCGGAGAGTTATGGCTACACCTTC.